The subject of this entry is one T cell receptor (beta chain). In the original workflow: Nucleated cell counts were estimated from reference gene primer amplification. Sequenced by immunoSEQ multiplex PCR; TCRdb stores in-frame clones only, minus some. The DNA gave D and trimming, while V, J and clone size come from that table. The sample lists about 80,000 clones; 90% were seen once. The sample comes from a study of blood T cell repertoires in COVID-19. The source material was peripheral blood. The TCR originated in an elderly woman with active or convalescent COVID-19.

This CDR3 is CASSSYRGQGTEAFF. CDR3 DNA: TGTGCCAGCAGCTCATACAGGGGGCAGGGAACTGAAGCTTTCTTT. The chain employs TRBV11-2 and TRBJ1-1, with 9 bases identical to TRBD1. Germline CDR1 reads SGHAT; CDR2 reads FQNNGV. V was clipped by 4 bases and J by 5 bases; unmatched bases: 8. The CDR3 has 15 amino acids.